The clone carrying this T cell receptor (beta chain) has a count of ten or more. This sample is part of a study of response to subunit inactivated influenza vaccine. The CDR3 has 14 amino acids. V shed 5 bases, J shed 7 bases, and the junction held 8 bases outside the gene matches. Germline V lookup: CDR1 SEHNR, CDR2 FQNEAQ (reference sequence). Using its own MiXCR run on the RT-PCR reads, TCRdb lists one record per CDR3 protein. The repertoire holds approximately 300,000 distinct CDR3 sequences, 22% seen once, with about 9.3% in the top ten. V is TRBV7-9 and J is TRBJ1-2, with 9 bases lining up with TRBD1. This clonotype originated in a man between 50 and 70 years old who received an inactivated influenza vaccine. The starting material was PBMCs from blood, obtained about 20 months after vaccination. Here the CDR3 DNA reads TGTGCCAGCAGCCCCGCGGGACAGGGTCCTGGCTACACCTTC. Protein: CASSPAGQGPGYTF.